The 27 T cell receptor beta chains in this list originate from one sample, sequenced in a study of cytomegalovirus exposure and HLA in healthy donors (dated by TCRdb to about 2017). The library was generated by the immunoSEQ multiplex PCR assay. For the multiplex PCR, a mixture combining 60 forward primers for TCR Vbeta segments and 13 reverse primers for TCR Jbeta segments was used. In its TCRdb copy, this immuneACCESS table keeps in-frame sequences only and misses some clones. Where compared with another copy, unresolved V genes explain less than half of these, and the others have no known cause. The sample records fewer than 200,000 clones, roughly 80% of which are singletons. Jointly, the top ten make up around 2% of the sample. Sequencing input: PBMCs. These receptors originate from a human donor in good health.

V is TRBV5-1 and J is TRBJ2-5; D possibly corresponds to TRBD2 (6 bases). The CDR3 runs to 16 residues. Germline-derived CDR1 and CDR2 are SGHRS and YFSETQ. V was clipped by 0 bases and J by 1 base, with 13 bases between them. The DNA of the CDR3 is TGCGCCAGCAGCTTGGTAGTAGCGGAGCTCCAAGAGACCCAGTACTTC. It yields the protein CASSLVVAELQETQYF.

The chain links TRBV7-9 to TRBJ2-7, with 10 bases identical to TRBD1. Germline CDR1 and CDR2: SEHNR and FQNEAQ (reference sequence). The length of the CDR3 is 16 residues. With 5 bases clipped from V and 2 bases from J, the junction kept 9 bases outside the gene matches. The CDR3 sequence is CASSLPRGQGPYEQYF. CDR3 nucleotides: TGTGCCAGCAGCCTACCTCGGGGACAGGGGCCCTACGAGCAGTACTTC.

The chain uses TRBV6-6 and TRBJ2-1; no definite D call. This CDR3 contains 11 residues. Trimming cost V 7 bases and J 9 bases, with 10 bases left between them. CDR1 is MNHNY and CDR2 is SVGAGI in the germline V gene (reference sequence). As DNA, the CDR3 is TGTGCCAGCATATTCCTCGGTGAGCAGTTCTTC. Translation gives CASIFLGEQFF.

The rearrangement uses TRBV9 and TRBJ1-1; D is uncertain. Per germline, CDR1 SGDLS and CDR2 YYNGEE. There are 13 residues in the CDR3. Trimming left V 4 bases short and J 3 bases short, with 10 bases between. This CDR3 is CASSNAGDTEAFF. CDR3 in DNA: TGTGCCAGCAGCAACGCCGGGGACACTGAAGCTTTCTTT.

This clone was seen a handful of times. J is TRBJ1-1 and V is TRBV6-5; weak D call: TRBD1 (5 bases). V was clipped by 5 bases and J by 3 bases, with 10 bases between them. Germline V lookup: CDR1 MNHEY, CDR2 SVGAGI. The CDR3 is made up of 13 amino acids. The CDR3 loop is CASSRDSYTEAFF. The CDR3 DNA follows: TGTGCCAGCAGTAGGGACTCCTACACTGAAGCTTTCTTT.

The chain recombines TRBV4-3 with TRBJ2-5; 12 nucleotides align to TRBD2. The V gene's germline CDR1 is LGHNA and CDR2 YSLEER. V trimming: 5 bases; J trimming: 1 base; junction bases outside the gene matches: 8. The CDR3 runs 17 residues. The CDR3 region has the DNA TGCGCCAGCAGCGAAGCCCTAGCGGGGGGGACCCAAGAGACCCAGTACTTC. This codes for CASSEALAGGTQETQYF.

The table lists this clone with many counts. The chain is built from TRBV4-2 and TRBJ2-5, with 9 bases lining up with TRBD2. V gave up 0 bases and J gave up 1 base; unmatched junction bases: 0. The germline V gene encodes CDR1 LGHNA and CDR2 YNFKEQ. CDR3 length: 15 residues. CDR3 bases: TGTGCCAGCAGCCAAGAGCGGGGGGGCCAAGAGACCCAGTACTTC. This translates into CASSQERGGQETQYF.

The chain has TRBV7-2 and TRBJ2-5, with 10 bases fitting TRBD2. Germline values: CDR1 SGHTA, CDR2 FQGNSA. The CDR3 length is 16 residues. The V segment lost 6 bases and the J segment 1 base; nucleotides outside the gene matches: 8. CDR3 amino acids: CASRGRERGGQETQYF. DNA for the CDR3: TGTGCCAGCAGGGGGAGAGAGCGGGGGGGCCAAGAGACCCAGTACTTC.

The CDR3 region has the DNA TGTGCCAGCAGTCCCTTCAGGCAAGGTGGCTACACCTTC. Encoded protein: CASSPFRQGGYTF. This sequence joins TRBV6-5 and TRBJ1-2; D not resolved. Germline V gives CDR1 MNHEY, CDR2 SVGAGI. This CDR3 has 13 residues. V was pared by 5 bases and J by 7 bases, with 14 bases between.

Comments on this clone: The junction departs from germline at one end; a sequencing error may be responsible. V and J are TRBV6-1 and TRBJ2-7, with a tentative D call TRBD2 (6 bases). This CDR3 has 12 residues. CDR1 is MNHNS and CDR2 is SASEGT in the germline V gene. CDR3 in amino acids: CVSTRSGEKQYF. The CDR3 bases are TGTGTCAGCACGAGGTCGGGGGAAAAGCAGTACTTC.

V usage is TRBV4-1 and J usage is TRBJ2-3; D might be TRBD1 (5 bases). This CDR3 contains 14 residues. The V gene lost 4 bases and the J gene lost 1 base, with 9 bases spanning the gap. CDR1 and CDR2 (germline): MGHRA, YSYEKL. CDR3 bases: TGCGCCAGCAGCCCCGACAGACGCACAGATACGCAGTATTTT. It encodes CASSPDRRTDTQYF.

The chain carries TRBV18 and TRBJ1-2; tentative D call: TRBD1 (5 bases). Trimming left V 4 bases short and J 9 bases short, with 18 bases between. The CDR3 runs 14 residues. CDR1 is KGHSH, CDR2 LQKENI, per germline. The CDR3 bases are TGTGCCAGCTCACAGGCGGGGCAGGGTATGAGCTACACCTTC. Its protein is CASSQAGQGMSYTF. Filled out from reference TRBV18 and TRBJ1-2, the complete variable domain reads NAGVMQNPRHLVRRRGQEARLRCSPMKGHSHVYWYRQLPEEGLKFMVYLQKENIIDESGMPKERFSAEFPKEGPSILRIQQVVRGDSAAYFCASSQAGQGMSYTFGSGTRLTVV.

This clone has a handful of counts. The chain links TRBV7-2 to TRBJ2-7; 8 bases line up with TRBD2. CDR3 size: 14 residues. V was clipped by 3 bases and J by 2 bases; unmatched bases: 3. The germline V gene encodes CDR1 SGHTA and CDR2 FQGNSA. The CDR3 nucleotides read TGTGCCAGCAGCTTGCAGCGGGGGACCTACGAGCAGTACTTC. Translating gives CASSLQRGTYEQYF.

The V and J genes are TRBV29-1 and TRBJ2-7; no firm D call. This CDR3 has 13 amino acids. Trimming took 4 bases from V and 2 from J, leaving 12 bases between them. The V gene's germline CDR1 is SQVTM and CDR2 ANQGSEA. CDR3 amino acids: CSVGSHSTYEQYF. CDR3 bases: TGCAGCGTTGGCTCGCACAGCACCTACGAGCAGTACTTC.

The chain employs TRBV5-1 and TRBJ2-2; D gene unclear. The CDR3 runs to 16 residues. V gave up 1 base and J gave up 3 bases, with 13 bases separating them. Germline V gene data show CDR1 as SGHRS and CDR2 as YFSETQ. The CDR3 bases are TGCGCCAGCAGCTTGTCCGCGAGTTTAGACACCGGGGAGCTGTTTTTT. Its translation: CASSLSASLDTGELFF. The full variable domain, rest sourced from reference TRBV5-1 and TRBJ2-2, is KAGVTQTPRYLIKTRGQQVTLSCSPISGHRSVSWYQQTPGQGLQFLFEYFSETQRNKGNFPGRFSGRQFSNSRSEMNVSTLELGDSALYLCASSLSASLDTGELFFGEGSRLTVL.

The CDR3 nucleotides are TGTGCCAGCAAAAGACACCCCGGGACAGGGGAATTCTCTGGAAACACCATATATTTT. Residues: CASKRHPGTGEFSGNTIYF. The J gene is TRBJ1-3, the V gene TRBV27, with 10 bases aligning to TRBD1. CDR1 MNHEY and CDR2 SMNVEV come from the germline V gene (reference sequence). There are 19 residues in the CDR3. With 7 bases clipped from V and 0 bases from J, the junction kept 15 bases outside the gene matches.

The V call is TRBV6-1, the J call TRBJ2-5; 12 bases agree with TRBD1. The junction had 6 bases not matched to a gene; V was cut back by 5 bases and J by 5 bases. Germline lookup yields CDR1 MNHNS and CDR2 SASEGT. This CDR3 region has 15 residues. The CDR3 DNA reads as TGTGCCAGCAGTTCGGGACAGGGGGCCGGGGAGACCCAGTACTTC. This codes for CASSSGQGAGETQYF.

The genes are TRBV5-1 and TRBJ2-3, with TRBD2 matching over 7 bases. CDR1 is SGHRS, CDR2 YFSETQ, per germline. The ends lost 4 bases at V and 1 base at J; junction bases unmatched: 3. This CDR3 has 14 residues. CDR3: CASSPGLGTDTQYF. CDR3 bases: TGCGCCAGCAGCCCCGGACTAGGCACAGATACGCAGTATTTT.

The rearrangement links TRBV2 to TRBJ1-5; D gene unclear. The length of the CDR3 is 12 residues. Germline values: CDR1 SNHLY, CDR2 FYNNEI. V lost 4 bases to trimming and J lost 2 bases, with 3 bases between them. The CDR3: CASSGGNQPQHF. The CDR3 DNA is TGTGCCAGCAGTGGAGGCAATCAGCCCCAGCATTTT.

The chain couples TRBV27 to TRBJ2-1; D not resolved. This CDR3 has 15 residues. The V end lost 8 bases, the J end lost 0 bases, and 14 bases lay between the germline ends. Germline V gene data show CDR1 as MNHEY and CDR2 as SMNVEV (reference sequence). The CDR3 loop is CASANWYSSYNEQFF. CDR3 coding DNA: TGTGCCAGCGCTAACTGGTACAGCTCCTACAATGAGCAGTTCTTC.

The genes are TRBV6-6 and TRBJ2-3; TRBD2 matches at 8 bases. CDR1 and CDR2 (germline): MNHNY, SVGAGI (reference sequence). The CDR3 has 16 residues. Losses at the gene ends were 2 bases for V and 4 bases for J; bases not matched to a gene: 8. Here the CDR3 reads CASSYPLTGGADTQYF. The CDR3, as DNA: TGTGCCAGCAGTTACCCCCTGACGGGGGGGGCAGATACGCAGTATTTT.

The CDR3 coding sequence is TGTGCCAGCAGCTGGGGGACAGGGGAGACCCAGTACTTC. Encoded protein: CASSWGTGETQYF. The chain uses TRBV7-2 and TRBJ2-5, with TRBD1 matching over 9 bases. The V gene end was trimmed by 4 bases and the J gene end by 5 bases; junction bases not matched to a gene: 2. The V gene's germline CDR1 is SGHTA and CDR2 FQGNSA. The CDR3 extends over 13 amino acids. Filled out from reference TRBV7-2 and TRBJ2-5, the complete variable domain reads GAGVSQSPSNKVTEKGKDVELRCDPISGHTALYWYRQSLGQGLEFLIYFQGNSAPDKSGLPSDRFSAERTGGSVSTLTIQRTQQEDSAVYLCASSWGTGETQYFGPGTRLLVL.

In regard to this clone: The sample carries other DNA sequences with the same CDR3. CDR3 sequence: CASSLAGAGALETQYF. DNA of the CDR3: TGCGCCAGCAGCTTGGCCGGAGCGGGGGCGCTAGAGACCCAGTACTTC. The chain has TRBV5-1 and TRBJ2-5; TRBD2 matches 8 bases. CDR1 is SGHRS, CDR2 YFSETQ, per germline. V was pared by 0 bases and J by 4 bases, with 8 bases of the junction left unmatched. The CDR3 contains 16 residues. The variable domain in full, completed from reference TRBV5-1 and TRBJ2-5, reads KAGVTQTPRYLIKTRGQQVTLSCSPISGHRSVSWYQQTPGQGLQFLFEYFSETQRNKGNFPGRFSGRQFSNSRSEMNVSTLELGDSALYLCASSLAGAGALETQYFGPGTRLLVL.

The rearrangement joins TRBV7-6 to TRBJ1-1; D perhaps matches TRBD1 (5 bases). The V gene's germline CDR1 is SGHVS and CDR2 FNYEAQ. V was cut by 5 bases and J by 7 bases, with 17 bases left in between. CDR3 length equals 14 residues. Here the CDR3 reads CASSLGGLGNEAFF. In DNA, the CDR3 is TGTGCCAGCAGCCTGGGGGGTTTAGGGAATGAAGCTTTCTTT.

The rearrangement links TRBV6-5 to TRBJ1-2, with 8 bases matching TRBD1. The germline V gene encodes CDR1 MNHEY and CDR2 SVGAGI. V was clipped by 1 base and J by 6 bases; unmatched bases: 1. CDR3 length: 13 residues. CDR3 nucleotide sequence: TGTGCCAGCAGTTACTTGACAGGGGATGGCTACACCTTC. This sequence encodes CASSYLTGDGYTF.

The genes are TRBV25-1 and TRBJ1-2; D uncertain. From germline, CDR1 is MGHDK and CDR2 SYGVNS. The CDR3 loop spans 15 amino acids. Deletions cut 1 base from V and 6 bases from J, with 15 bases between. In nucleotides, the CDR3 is TGTGCCAGCAGTGAATGGGCCTTTCCTAAGGATGGCTACACCTTC. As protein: CASSEWAFPKDGYTF.

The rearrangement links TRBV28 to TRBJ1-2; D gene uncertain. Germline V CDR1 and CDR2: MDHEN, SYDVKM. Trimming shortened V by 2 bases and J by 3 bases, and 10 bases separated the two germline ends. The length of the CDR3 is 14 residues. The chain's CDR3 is CASSLPQVYYGYTF. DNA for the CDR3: TGTGCCAGCAGTTTACCTCAGGTTTACTATGGCTACACCTTC.